These 29 T cell receptor beta chains were sequenced from one sample in a study of T cell changes during pregnancy in multiple sclerosis. Assay used: immunoSEQ multiplex PCR; TCRdb lists only in-frame clones, some missing. The table lists 20,000 to 25,000 clones, more than 75% of them singletons. Material: CD8+ T cells from peripheral blood mononuclear cells, obtained in the first trimester of pregnancy. The receptors were sampled from a female donor in good health, enrolled as a control in a pregnancy study.

The rearrangement joins TRBV6-4 to TRBJ2-1; 9 positions match TRBD1. After removal of 3 bases from V and 6 bases from J, the junction contained 6 bases not matched to a gene. The CDR3 sequence is 15 residues long. Germline CDR1 is MRHNA and CDR2 is SNTAGT. The CDR3 region has the DNA TGTGCCAGCAGTGATCAGGTGGGACAGGGCAATGAGCAGTTCTTC. It is translated as CASSDQVGQGNEQFF.

The chain employs TRBV13 and TRBJ2-1, with 12 positions matching TRBD2. The CDR3 has 17 residues. J lost 3 bases, V lost 4 bases, and 7 bases had no gene match. The germline V gene encodes CDR1 PRHDT and CDR2 FYEKMQ (reference sequence). The CDR3 sequence: CASSSLGTSGFYNEQFF. DNA of the CDR3: TGTGCCAGCAGCTCCCTAGGGACTAGCGGGTTCTACAATGAGCAGTTCTTC.

This sequence joins TRBV7-2 and TRBJ2-3; D ambiguous. Germline V gene data show CDR1 as SGHTA and CDR2 as FQGNSA. CDR3 size: 12 residues. V lost 5 bases and J 5 bases, leaving 8 bases between the germline ends. This CDR3 reads CASSIWRDTQYF. The CDR3 bases are TGTGCCAGCAGCATCTGGAGAGATACGCAGTATTTT. Based on the CDR3 plus reference TRBV7-2 and TRBJ2-3, the full variable domain is GAGVSQSPSNKVTEKGKDVELRCDPISGHTALYWYRQSLGQGLEFLIYFQGNSAPDKSGLPSDRFSAERTGGSVSTLTIQRTQQEDSAVYLCASSIWRDTQYFGPGTRLTVL.

The rearrangement joins TRBV7-9 to TRBJ2-7; 7 positions match TRBD1. Trimming took 5 bases from V and 1 from J; bases not matched to a gene: 2. The CDR3 is made up of 13 amino acids. Per germline, CDR1 SEHNR and CDR2 FQNEAQ (reference sequence). The CDR3 DNA is TGTGCCAGCAGCCCGACAGGGTCCTACGAGCAGTACTTC. Residues: CASSPTGSYEQYF.

The chain joins TRBV15 to TRBJ2-7; a possible D gene is TRBD2 (6 bases). The CDR3 extends over 14 amino acids. The germline CDR1 and CDR2 sequences are LNHNV and YYDKDF (reference sequence). V lost 0 bases and J lost 5, with 11 bases in between. For the CDR3, the DNA is TGTGCCACCAGCAGAGAGGGGAGGTGGGACGAGCAGTACTTC. Amino acid sequence: CATSREGRWDEQYF. Complete variable domain (other parts from reference TRBV15 and TRBJ2-7): DAMVIQNPRYQVTQFGKPVTLSCSQTLNHNVMYWYQQKSSQAPKLLFHYYDKDFNNEADTPDNFQSRRPNTSFCFLDIRSPGLGDTAMYLCATSREGRWDEQYFGPGTRLTVT.

This clone was seen a few times. The CDR3 region is CASSAGQVEAFF. CDR3 nucleotide sequence: TGTGCCAGCAGTGCCGGACAGGTTGAAGCTTTCTTT. V usage is TRBV2 and J usage is TRBJ1-1, with 7 bases lining up with TRBD1. V dropped 4 bases and J dropped 7; count of bases not matched to a gene: 3. Germline V CDR1 and CDR2: SNHLY, FYNNEI. The CDR3 sequence is 12 residues long. Filled out from reference TRBV2 and TRBJ1-1, the complete variable domain reads EPEVTQTPSHQVTQMGQEVILRCVPISNHLYFYWYRQILGQKVEFLVSFYNNEISEKSEIFDDQFSVERPDGSNFTLKIRSTKLEDSAMYFCASSAGQVEAFFGQGTRLTVV.

The CDR3 sequence is CASSDYMESDYGYTF. In DNA form, the CDR3 reads TGTGCCAGCAGCGACTACATGGAATCCGACTATGGCTACACCTTC. This chain connects TRBV11-2 to TRBJ1-2; no clear D. V gave up 5 bases and J gave up 3 bases, with 16 bases separating them. The germline CDR1 and CDR2 sequences are SGHAT and FQNNGV. This CDR3 spans 15 amino acids.

This chain connects TRBV13 to TRBJ2-1, with 9 nucleotides matching TRBD1. This CDR3 region has 14 residues. Germline CDR1 is PRHDT and CDR2 is FYEKMQ (reference sequence). Trimming at V came to 4 bases and at J to 6 bases, leaving 4 bases not matched to a gene. The CDR3: CASSSRDRVNEQFF. The CDR3 nucleotides are TGTGCCAGCAGCTCCCGGGACAGGGTCAATGAGCAGTTCTTC. The whole variable domain, filled in from reference TRBV13 and TRBJ2-1, reads AAGVIQSPRHLIKEKRETATLKCYPIPRHDTVYWYQQGPGQDPQFLISFYEKMQSDKGSIPDRFSAQQFSDYHSELNMSSLELGDSALYFCASSSRDRVNEQFFGPGTRLTVL.

The V gene is TRBV28, the J gene TRBJ2-1; 8 nucleotides match TRBD2. J lost 9 bases, V lost 5 bases, and 9 bases had no gene match. Germline lookup yields CDR1 MDHEN and CDR2 SYDVKM. There are 14 residues in the CDR3. CDR3 bases: TGTGCCAGCAGTACCGTGGGGCGGGAGGTTGAGCAGTTCTTC. It codes for CASSTVGREVEQFF.

This clone has just one count. V and J are TRBV21-1 and TRBJ1-1; the D segment call TRBD1 is taken from the table without a DNA check. TRBV21-1 is labeled a pseudogene. This CDR3 region has 16 residues. The CDR3 spells CASSLPKGQMNTEAFF. The CDR3 nucleotides read TGTGCCAGCAGCCTCCCCAAGGGACAGATGAACACTGAAGCTTTCTTT.

The chain carries TRBV6-5 and TRBJ2-1, with TRBD2 matching over 11 bases. Germline CDR1 is MNHEY and CDR2 is SVGAGI. The J segment lost 5 bases and the V segment lost 5 bases, leaving 5 bases of the junction unmatched. The CDR3 runs 15 residues. CDR3 nucleotide sequence: TGTGCCAGCAGTCCGGGACTAGCGGTTCACAATGAGCAGTTCTTC. Its protein is CASSPGLAVHNEQFF.

This chain links TRBV2 with TRBJ1-4, with 12 bases lining up with TRBD1. The germline V gene has CDR1 SNHLY and CDR2 FYNNEI. V shed 5 bases, J shed 0 bases, and the junction held 4 bases outside the gene matches. The CDR3 is 17 amino acids. In nucleotides, the CDR3 is TGTGCCAGCAGTCCCGGGACAGGGGGCGCAACTAATGAAAAACTGTTTTTT. Amino acids: CASSPGTGGATNEKLFF. The full variable domain, with the rest looked up from reference TRBV2 and TRBJ1-4, is EPEVTQTPSHQVTQMGQEVILRCVPISNHLYFYWYRQILGQKVEFLVSFYNNEISEKSEIFDDQFSVERPDGSNFTLKIRSTKLEDSAMYFCASSPGTGGATNEKLFFGSGTQLSVL.

The CDR3 here is CASSPRPRTGLAATGELFF. The CDR3 DNA is TGTGCCAGCAGCCCCCGACCTCGGACGGGACTAGCAGCAACCGGGGAGCTGTTTTTT. V gene TRBV7-8 combines with J gene TRBJ2-2, with TRBD2 matching over 9 bases. The CDR3 is made up of 19 amino acids. CDR1 and CDR2 from the germline V gene are SGHVS and FQNEAQ. V was clipped by 5 bases and J by 5 bases; unmatched bases: 18.

The chain uses TRBV6-1 and TRBJ1-5, with 7 positions matching TRBD1. CDR3 length: 14 residues. The germline V gene has CDR1 MNHNS and CDR2 SASEGT. V lost 6 bases and J lost 3; bases outside the gene matches: 5. As DNA, the CDR3 is TGTGCCAGCAGCCAGGACAGGTTCAATCAGCCCCAGCATTTT. Translation gives CASSQDRFNQPQHF.

V usage is TRBV2 and J usage is TRBJ2-7; 14 bases fit TRBD2. This CDR3 spans 17 amino acids. V was clipped by 7 bases and J by 1 base; unmatched bases: 9. Germline V gene lookup returns CDR1 SNHLY and CDR2 FYNNEI. The CDR3 region has the DNA TGTGCCAGCATACCGGGACTAGCGGGAGATCCATCCTACGAGCAGTACTTC. Amino acid sequence: CASIPGLAGDPSYEQYF.

The chain is built from TRBV7-9 and TRBJ2-5; D is undetermined. The CDR3 runs 13 residues. V shed 1 base and J shed 3 bases, with 6 bases lying between them. Germline V CDR1 and CDR2: SEHNR, FQNEAQ (reference sequence). The CDR3 loop is CASSLGAEETQYF. The CDR3 region has the DNA TGTGCCAGCAGCTTAGGGGCAGAAGAGACCCAGTACTTC. The full variable domain, rest sourced from reference TRBV7-9 and TRBJ2-5, is DTGVSQNPRHKITKRGQNVTFRCDPISEHNRLYWYRQTLGQGPEFLTYFQNEAQLEKSRLLSDRFSAERPKGSFSTLEIQRTEQGDSAMYLCASSLGAEETQYFGPGTRLLVL.

The chain employs TRBV6-5 and TRBJ2-2; 7 positions agree with TRBD2. Losses at the gene ends were 2 bases for V and 5 bases for J; bases not matched to a gene: 5. The length of the CDR3 is 15 residues. Per the germline V gene, CDR1 is MNHEY and CDR2 is SVGAGI. Here the CDR3 reads CASSYDLLATGELFF. The DNA of the CDR3 is TGTGCCAGCAGTTACGACCTACTAGCGACCGGGGAGCTGTTTTTT.

The chain recombines TRBV14 with TRBJ2-2; no clear D gene. The V gene's germline CDR1 is SGHDN and CDR2 FVKESK. The V and J ends lost 4 bases and 2 bases respectively, with 14 bases between them. The CDR3 runs 16 residues. CDR3 region: CASSLEVLPNTGELFF. CDR3 sequence (DNA): TGTGCCAGCAGCCTTGAGGTACTGCCAAACACCGGGGAGCTGTTTTTT.

The chain employs TRBV19 and TRBJ1-2; 8 bases agree with TRBD1. Unmatched junction bases numbered 13, after V lost 5 bases and J lost 8 bases. Per germline, CDR1 LNHDA and CDR2 SQIVND (reference sequence). The CDR3 runs to 15 residues. The CDR3, as DNA: TGTGCCAGTAGTCCCCGCACGAGGGCAGGGGGCGGCTACACCTTC. This gives the protein CASSPRTRAGGGYTF.

This sequence joins TRBV5-6 and TRBJ2-3; 14 nucleotides line up with TRBD2. CDR3 length: 16 residues. The germline V gene encodes CDR1 SGHDT and CDR2 YYEEEE. The trim removed 4 bases at V and 4 bases at J, leaving 5 bases unmatched. Written as DNA, the CDR3 is TGTGCCAGCAGCGGGCAGACTAGCGGGGGGGCAGATACGCAGTATTTT. It is translated as CASSGQTSGGADTQYF.

The DNA of the CDR3 is TGCGCCAGCAGCTGGACAGGGGCTGAAGCTTTCTTT. Translating gives CASSWTGAEAFF. The chain couples TRBV5-1 to TRBJ1-1, with 9 positions matching TRBD1. Germline values: CDR1 SGHRS, CDR2 YFSETQ. V was clipped by 3 bases and J by 6 bases; unmatched bases: 0. The CDR3 extends over 12 amino acids.

Written as DNA, the CDR3 is TGTGCCACCCTAATCGAGGACACAACTAACTATGGCTACACCTTC. Translation gives CATLIEDTTNYGYTF. This chain uses TRBV6-1 with TRBJ1-2; tentative D call: TRBD1 (5 bases). Germline loops: CDR1 MNHNS, CDR2 SASEGT. V was pared by 10 bases and J by 0 bases, with 18 bases between. CDR3 length: 15 residues.

By share of the sample, this clone is medium-sized. This chain uses TRBV19 with TRBJ1-2; D uncertain. CDR1 is LNHDA and CDR2 is SQIVND in the germline V gene (reference sequence). The CDR3 sequence is 12 residues long. Trimming pared 3 bases from V and 5 bases from J, leaving 7 bases between. The CDR3 loop reads CASSMSFYGYTF. The CDR3 DNA follows: TGTGCCAGTAGTATGTCCTTTTATGGCTACACCTTC.

This chain uses TRBV29-1 with TRBJ2-1, with D possibly matching TRBD2 (5 bases). This CDR3 is 13 amino acids long. Trimming cost V 3 bases and J 0 bases, with 6 bases left between them. Germline lookup yields CDR1 SQVTM and CDR2 ANQGSEA. The CDR3, as DNA: TGCAGCGTTGACGGGATCTCCTACAATGAGCAGTTCTTC. Residues: CSVDGISYNEQFF.

The chain recombines TRBV6-1 with TRBJ2-7; D is unresolved. The CDR3 runs 12 residues. Germline CDR1 MNHNS, CDR2 SASEGT. Between the trimmed V and J ends, which lost 5 bases and 1 base, there was a span of 6 bases. The CDR3: CASSSPSYEQYF. CDR3 bases: TGTGCCAGCAGTTCCCCTTCCTACGAGCAGTACTTC.

The CDR3 DNA reads TGTGCCAGCAGTGCCTTGGGACAGGGGTCTCATGAGCAGTTCTTC. Translated, it gives CASSALGQGSHEQFF. The V gene is TRBV27, the J gene TRBJ2-1, with 10 nucleotides matching TRBD1. Germline CDR1 is MNHEY and CDR2 is SMNVEV (reference sequence). CDR3 length: 15 amino acids. The trim removed 5 bases at V and 8 bases at J, leaving 9 bases unmatched.

This sequence joins TRBV28 and TRBJ2-3; D is unclear. Looked up from germline, CDR1 is MDHEN and CDR2 is SYDVKM. This CDR3 is 14 amino acids long. The germline V and J ends were trimmed by 3 bases and 0 bases, with 7 bases remaining between them. CDR3 coding DNA: TGTGCCAGCAGTTTCGGTCGAAGCACAGATACGCAGTATTTT. As protein: CASSFGRSTDTQYF.

Turning to this clone: Other DNA sequences in the sample encode the same CDR3. The CDR3 sequence is CASRPQGNTEAFF. CDR3 nucleotide sequence: TGTGCCAGCAGACCGCAGGGGAACACTGAAGCTTTCTTT. V is TRBV7-9 and J is TRBJ1-1, with a tentative D call TRBD1 (5 bases). The V and J ends lost 6 bases and 1 base respectively, with 9 bases between them. Germline CDR1 is SEHNR and CDR2 is FQNEAQ (reference sequence). The CDR3 spans 13 residues.

J is TRBJ2-1 and V is TRBV5-4; D not resolved. Per the germline V gene, CDR1 is SGHNT and CDR2 is YYREEE (reference sequence). The CDR3 runs to 15 residues. Deletions cut 0 bases from V and 0 bases from J, with 7 bases between. The CDR3 region is CASSLERSSYNEQFF. The CDR3 bases are TGTGCCAGCAGCTTGGAACGTAGCTCCTACAATGAGCAGTTCTTC. Full variable domain (missing parts from reference TRBV5-4 and TRBJ2-1): ETGVTQSPTHLIKTRGQQVTLRCSSQSGHNTVSWYQQALGQGPQFIFQYYREEENGRGNFPPRFSGLQFPNYSSELNVNALELDDSALYLCASSLERSSYNEQFFGPGTRLTVL.